The 21 T cell receptor beta chains in this list originate from one sample, sequenced in a study of T cell repertoires in cytomegalovirus infection. Each CDR3 protein is one row after TCRdb ran MiXCR on the reads. The sample has about 490,000 distinct CDR3 sequences, about 15% seen once; the top ten hold more than 20%. The sequencing input was CD8+ T cells from PBMCs. The source is a human donor in good health (CMV status not recorded). Some clones in this sample may be carry-over from other donors' samples.

This clonotype was seen at least ten times. The rearrangement uses TRBV6-1 and TRBJ2-1; the D gene is possibly TRBD2 (6 bases). This CDR3 contains 12 residues. Germline CDR1 reads MNHNS; CDR2 reads SASEGT. The germline V and J ends were trimmed by 3 bases and 13 bases, with 13 bases remaining between them. The CDR3 DNA reads as TGTGCCAGCAGTGAGGGTAGGAGGGATCAGTTCTTC. The encoded protein is CASSEGRRDQFF.

Here the CDR3 reads CASSLGSGLLFYEQYF. The CDR3 DNA follows: TGTGCCAGCAGCTTGGGGTCGGGACTCCTCTTCTACGAGCAGTACTTC. The chain recombines TRBV5-4 with TRBJ2-7, with a possible D match to TRBD2 (6 bases). This CDR3 is 16 amino acids long. Per germline, CDR1 SGHNT and CDR2 YYREEE (reference sequence). Trimming took 0 bases from V and 3 from J, leaving 16 bases between them.

This clonotype was seen ten or more times. The rearrangement links TRBV28 to TRBJ1-2, with D uncertain. V was clipped by 1 base and J by 3 bases, with 15 bases between them. The CDR3 consists of 16 residues. CDR1 and CDR2 (germline): MDHEN, SYDVKM. CDR3: CASSLLPGRGDYGYTF. DNA for the CDR3: TGTGCCAGCAGTTTATTACCCGGGCGGGGTGACTATGGCTACACCTTC.

The J gene is TRBJ2-2, the V gene TRBV10-3; D is undetermined. Trimming cost V 3 bases and J 6 bases, with 11 bases left between them. This CDR3 comprises 14 residues. The germline CDR1 and CDR2 sequences are ENHRY and SYGVKD. CDR3 sequence reads: CAISDGSRAGELFF. The CDR3 bases are TGTGCCATCAGTGACGGTTCAAGAGCCGGGGAGCTGTTTTTT.

The table lists this clonotype with many counts. The chain uses TRBV7-6 and TRBJ1-6, with D perhaps matching TRBD1 (5 bases). Trimming left V 7 bases short and J 2 bases short, with 18 bases between. This CDR3 has 17 residues. The germline CDR1 and CDR2 sequences are SGHVS and FNYEAQ. This chain's CDR3 is CASTPGRSVAYNSPLHF. CDR3 bases: TGTGCCAGCACCCCGGGACGGTCCGTAGCCTATAATTCACCCCTCCACTTT. Drawing the rest from reference TRBV7-6 and TRBJ1-6, the complete variable domain is GAGVSQSPRYKVTKRGQDVALRCDPISGHVSLYWYRQALGQGPEFLTYFNYEAQQDKSGLPNDRFSAERPEGSISTLTIQRTEQRDSAMYRCASTPGRSVAYNSPLHFGNGTRLTVT.

In this sample, this clonotype turned up many times. The gene calls are TRBV7-9 and TRBJ1-2, with TRBD1 as a possible D gene (5 bases). The CDR3 extends over 12 amino acids. V was shortened by 5 bases and J by 8 bases, with 12 bases between the two germline ends. Germline values: CDR1 SEHNR, CDR2 FQNEAQ (reference sequence). The CDR3 spells CASSTPGGGYTF. The CDR3 DNA sequence: TGTGCCAGCAGCACACCGGGGGGAGGCTACACCTTC.

The V gene is TRBV20-1, the J gene TRBJ2-1, with TRBD2 matching 11 bases. Per germline, CDR1 DFQATT and CDR2 SNEGSKA (reference sequence). Unmatched junction bases numbered 11, after V lost 4 bases and J lost 9 bases. The CDR3 extends over 15 amino acids. CDR3 bases: TGCAGTGCTAATCAGCGTCCGGGACTAGCGGTTGAGCAGTTCTTC. Its protein is CSANQRPGLAVEQFF.

The chain is built from TRBV14 and TRBJ1-1; a possible D gene is TRBD1 (6 bases). Trimming took 4 bases from V and 5 from J, leaving 17 bases between them. CDR3 length: 15 amino acids. The germline gives CDR1 SGHDN, CDR2 FVKESK. The chain's CDR3 is CASSPGHPPGTEAFF. The CDR3 DNA is TGTGCCAGCAGCCCGGGACATCCCCCAGGGACTGAAGCTTTCTTT.

This clonotype was detected a few times. This chain joins TRBV29-1 and TRBJ1-2, with D unclear. Germline V CDR1 and CDR2: SQVTM, ANQGSEA. The V and J ends lost 6 bases and 4 bases respectively, with 12 bases between them. CDR3 length: 12 residues. CDR3 DNA: TGCAGCGTCCCCGGACGGCTCTATGGCTACACCTTC. It is translated as CSVPGRLYGYTF.

Regarding this clonotype: A much larger clone is a single base away; this may be a read error. The V and J genes are TRBV7-6 and TRBJ2-5; 8 positions agree with TRBD2. Germline loops: CDR1 SGHVS, CDR2 FNYEAQ. This CDR3 is 16 amino acids long. The ends lost 0 bases at V and 3 bases at J; junction bases unmatched: 6. The CDR3 loop reads CASSLAWTSLKETQYF. The CDR3 bases are TGTGCCAGCAGCTTAGCCTGGACTAGCCTTAAAGAGACCCAGTACTTC. Using reference TRBV7-6 and TRBJ2-5 for the parts outside the CDR3, the full variable domain is GAGVSQSPRYKVTKRGQDVALRCDPISGHVSLYWYRQALGQGPEFLTYFNYEAQQDKSGLPNDRFSAERPEGSISTLTIQRTEQRDSAMYRCASSLAWTSLKETQYFGPGTRLLVL.

This rearrangement joins TRBV6-1 to TRBJ1-1; D not certain. CDR1 MNHNS and CDR2 SASEGT come from the germline V gene. This CDR3 spans 15 amino acids. V lost 9 bases, J lost 2 bases, and 19 bases lay in between. In DNA form, the CDR3 reads TGTGCCAGTCCTGAGGTAGCTGGGATAAACACTGAAGCTTTCTTT. This sequence encodes CASPEVAGINTEAFF.

Only a few counts were recorded for this clonotype. The J gene is TRBJ1-2, the V gene TRBV25-1; D ambiguous. V shed 2 bases and J shed 3 bases, with 10 bases lying between them. CDR3 length: 14 amino acids. Looked up from germline, CDR1 is MGHDK and CDR2 is SYGVNS. CDR3 loop: CASSESETYYGYTF. CDR3 bases: TGTGCCAGCAGTGAAAGTGAGACATACTATGGCTACACCTTC.

This clonotype has just a few counts. The CDR3 bases are TGTGCCAGCAGTTACCCCGGGACTAGTGAAGCTTTCTTT. Translating it yields CASSYPGTSEAFF. This chain links TRBV6-6 with TRBJ1-1; D is possibly TRBD1 (5 bases). V lost 2 bases and J lost 7, with 11 bases in between. The length of the CDR3 is 13 residues. Germline CDR1 MNHNY, CDR2 SVGAGI (reference sequence).

This clonotype showed up many times. The chain has TRBV19 and TRBJ1-2; possibly TRBD1 for D (5 bases). The germline V gene has CDR1 LNHDA and CDR2 SQIVND (reference sequence). The V gene lost 6 bases and the J gene lost 4 bases, with 15 bases spanning the gap. The CDR3 runs to 14 residues. CDR3 residues: CASRKDSLGYGYTF. The CDR3 region has the DNA TGTGCCAGTAGGAAAGACAGTCTTGGCTATGGCTACACCTTC.

The table lists this clonotype with a few counts. The V and J genes are TRBV25-1 and TRBJ1-1; no clear D gene. Germline V gene sequence: CDR1 MGHDK, CDR2 SYGVNS. V lost 3 bases and J lost 0, with 14 bases in between. The CDR3 spans 16 residues. This CDR3 reads CASSDHPGSMNTEAFF. The CDR3 DNA reads TGTGCCAGCAGTGATCATCCAGGATCAATGAACACTGAAGCTTTCTTT.

This clonotype was seen at least ten times. The rearrangement joins TRBV7-2 to TRBJ2-1; D not resolved. The CDR3 length is 16 residues. V was trimmed by 0 bases and J by 2 bases, leaving 11 bases between them. CDR1 is SGHTA, CDR2 FQGNSA, per germline. CDR3 amino acids: CASSLAGSVTYNEQFF. The CDR3 DNA reads TGTGCCAGCAGCTTAGCGGGTTCGGTAACCTACAATGAGCAGTTCTTC.

At least ten counts were recorded for this clonotype. The chain recombines TRBV6-5 with TRBJ2-1, with D possibly TRBD2 on 6 matching bases. The CDR3 sequence is 16 residues long. From germline, CDR1 is MNHEY and CDR2 SVGAGI. The ends were cut back, 0 bases at V and 5 bases at J, with 14 bases in the middle. In nucleotides, the CDR3 is TGTGCCAGCAGTTACTCCCCGTGGAGGGAGCACAATGAGCAGTTCTTC. Residues: CASSYSPWREHNEQFF.

This clonotype has a count of ten or more. The chain uses TRBV12-3 or TRBV12-4 and TRBJ2-1, with a possible D match to TRBD2 (5 bases). V was trimmed by 4 bases and J by 4 bases, leaving 14 bases between them. The CDR3 has 15 residues. The CDR3 bases are TGTGCCAGCAGTTCCTCCGGAGGCCCTTACAATGAGCAGTTCTTC. This encodes CASSSSGGPYNEQFF.

The chain has TRBV7-9 and TRBJ2-5, with 8 bases that match TRBD2. Trimming at V came to 0 bases and at J to 2 bases, leaving 2 bases not matched to a gene. The CDR3 spans 15 residues. From germline, CDR1 is SEHNR and CDR2 FQNEAQ (reference sequence). For the CDR3, the DNA is TGTGCCAGCAGCTTAGCTAGCGGGATACAAGAGACCCAGTACTTC. Translated: CASSLASGIQETQYF.

As regards this clonotype: Relative to the germline gene, one junction end is altered; a read error may explain this. The chain combines TRBV7-2 with TRBJ2-3; TRBD2 matches at 12 bases. CDR3 length: 17 residues. The germline V gene has CDR1 SGHTA and CDR2 FQGNSA. Here the CDR3 reads CARSSTPSGRVTDTQYF. The CDR3, as DNA: TGTGCCAGAAGCTCGACTCCTAGCGGGAGGGTCACGGATACGCAGTATTTT.

In regard to this clonotype: Germline and junction disagree at one end, which may indicate a read error. This rearrangement joins TRBV6-1 to TRBJ2-1, with TRBD2 matching over 8 bases. CDR3 size: 19 residues. Germline loops: CDR1 MNHNS, CDR2 SASEGT. CDR3 loop: CASSYPGGAERRNYNVQFF. DNA for the CDR3: TGTGCCAGCAGTTACCCCGGGGGGGCGGAGCGGAGGAATTACAATGTGCAGTTCTTC.